This T cell receptor (beta chain) stems from a study of T cells after yellow fever vaccination. It was through 5'RACE template switching that TCR cDNA was made, with a universal primer site and UMIs added. TCRdb re-called the 5' RACE reads through MiXCR, storing one row per CDR3 protein. This sample has 100,000 to 150,000 distinct CDR3 sequences; around 9.8% occur once, and the top ten carry approximately 39%. The TCR sequence derives from a man aged 18 to 30 who received the YFV17D yellow fever vaccine. Specimen: CD8+ T cells sorted from PBMCs, collected on the day of the yellow fever booster vaccination.

DNA for the CDR3: TGTGCCAGCAGCTTGTTTCTCAGCGGGGCTTACAATGAGCAGTTCTTC. This codes for CASSLFLSGAYNEQFF. This chain links TRBV5-6 with TRBJ2-1; TRBD2 matches 7 bases. This CDR3 has 16 amino acids. Looked up from germline, CDR1 is SGHDT and CDR2 is YYEEEE. V lost 1 base, J lost 4 bases, and 8 bases stayed unmatched.